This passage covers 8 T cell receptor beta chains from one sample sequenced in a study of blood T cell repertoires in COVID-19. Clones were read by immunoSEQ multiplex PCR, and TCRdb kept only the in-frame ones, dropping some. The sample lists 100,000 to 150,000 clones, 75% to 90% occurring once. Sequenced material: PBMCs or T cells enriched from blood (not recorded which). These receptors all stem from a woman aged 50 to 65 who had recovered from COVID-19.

The CDR3 coding sequence is TGTGCCAGCAGCTTTGAACAGGGGACGTCCGAGCAGTACTTC. This gives the protein CASSFEQGTSEQYF. V usage is TRBV7-9 and J usage is TRBJ2-7; TRBD1 matches at 7 bases. This CDR3 has 14 residues. Germline trimming cut 3 bases from V and 6 bases from J; bases unmatched to any gene: 8. CDR1 is SEHNR, CDR2 FQNEAQ, per germline (reference sequence).

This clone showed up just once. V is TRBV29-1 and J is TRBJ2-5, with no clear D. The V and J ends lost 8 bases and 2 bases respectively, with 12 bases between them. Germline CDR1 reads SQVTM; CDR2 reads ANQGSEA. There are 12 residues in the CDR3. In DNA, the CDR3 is TGCAGCCTCATCGTCGGGCAAGAGACCCAGTACTTC. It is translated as CSLIVGQETQYF. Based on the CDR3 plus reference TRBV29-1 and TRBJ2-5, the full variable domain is SAVISQKPSRDICQRGTSLTIQCQVDSQVTMMFWYRQQPGQSLTLIATANQGSEATYESGFVIDKFPISRPNLTFSTLTVSNMSPEDSSIYLCSLIVGQETQYFGPGTRLLVL.

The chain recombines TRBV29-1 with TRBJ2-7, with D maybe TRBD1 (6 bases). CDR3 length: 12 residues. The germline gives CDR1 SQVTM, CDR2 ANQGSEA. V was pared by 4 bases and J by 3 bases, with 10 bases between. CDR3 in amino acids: CSVGTANYEQYF. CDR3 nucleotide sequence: TGCAGCGTTGGGACAGCAAACTACGAGCAGTACTTC.

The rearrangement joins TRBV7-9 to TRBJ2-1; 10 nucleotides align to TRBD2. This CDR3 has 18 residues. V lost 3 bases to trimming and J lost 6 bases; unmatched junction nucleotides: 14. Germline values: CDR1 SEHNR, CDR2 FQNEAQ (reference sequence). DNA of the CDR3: TGTGCCAGCAGCTTTTCGAGCGGGGGGGCCCGGAAGTCCAATGAGCAGTTCTTC. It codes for CASSFSSGGARKSNEQFF.

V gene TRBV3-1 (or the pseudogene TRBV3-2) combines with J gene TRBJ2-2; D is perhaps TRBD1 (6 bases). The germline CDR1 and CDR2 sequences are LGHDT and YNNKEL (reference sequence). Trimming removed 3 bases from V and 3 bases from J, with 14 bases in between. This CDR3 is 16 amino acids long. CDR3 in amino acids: CASSQPTGLDTGELFF. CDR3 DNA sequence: TGTGCCAGCAGCCAGCCCACAGGGCTGGACACCGGGGAGCTGTTTTTT.

The CDR3 DNA reads as TGTGCCAGCAGCGACAGTTCATACAACGAGCAGTACTTC. The encoded protein is CASSDSSYNEQYF. V usage is TRBV14 and J usage is TRBJ2-7; weak D call: TRBD1 (5 bases). The germline CDR1 and CDR2 sequences are SGHDN and FVKESK. Trimming took 5 bases from V and 5 from J, leaving 13 bases between them. CDR3 length: 13 residues.

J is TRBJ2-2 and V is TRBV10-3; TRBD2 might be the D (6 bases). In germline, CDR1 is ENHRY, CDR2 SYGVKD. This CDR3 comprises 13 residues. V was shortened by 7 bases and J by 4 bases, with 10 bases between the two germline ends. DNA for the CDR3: TGTGCCATCACTCGGGGGAGCACCGGGGAGCTGTTTTTT. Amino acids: CAITRGSTGELFF.

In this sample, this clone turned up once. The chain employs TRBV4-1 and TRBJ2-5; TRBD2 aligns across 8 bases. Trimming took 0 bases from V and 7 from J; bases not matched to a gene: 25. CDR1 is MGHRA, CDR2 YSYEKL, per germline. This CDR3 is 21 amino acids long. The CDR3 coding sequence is TGCGCCAGCAGCCAAGATTCCGGGGTCGTAGCGGGGAATAAGGGCCGGGGGACCCAGTACTTC. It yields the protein CASSQDSGVVAGNKGRGTQYF.